These 27 T cell receptor beta chains originate from one sample sequenced in a study of blood T cells in healthy people across ages (dated by TCRdb to between 2015 and 2016). Library construction relied on 5' RACE. TCRdb shows the sequencer as Illumina HiSeq 2500. A second roughly 7 to 11 cycle PCR used a sample-barcoded 5' primer and a J-beta primer mix. The public sequencing data were trimmed at Q25 with fastp and processed into clonotypes with MiXCR by TCRdb, which kept only in-frame beta chains. CDR3 protein duplicates are merged, each entry listing the most common genes and DNA. This sample has some 700,000 distinct CDR3 sequences in its table, and 22% of those were observed once. The ten largest account for 22% of the sample. Sequences were obtained from blood. The receptors here all came from a man in his 70s in good health.

This clonotype was counted between two and nine times. V usage is TRBV6-2 or TRBV6-3 and J usage is TRBJ2-5; D gene uncertain. Deletions cut 1 base from V and 5 bases from J, with 11 bases between. This CDR3 has 14 residues. Germline V gives CDR1 MNHEY, CDR2 SVGEGT. CDR3 coding DNA: TGTGCCAGCAGTTACTTGCGTAGGGCGGAGACCCAGTACTTC. This sequence encodes CASSYLRRAETQYF.

This clonotype was found a few times. V is TRBV28 and J is TRBJ1-1; maybe TRBD1 (5 bases). Between the trimmed V and J ends, which lost 7 bases and 4 bases, there was a span of 19 bases. The CDR3 runs to 15 residues. Per germline, CDR1 MDHEN and CDR2 SYDVKM. As DNA, the CDR3 is TGTGCCAGCAAACCGACGTTGGGTGGGGGCACTGAAGCTTTCTTT. It yields the protein CASKPTLGGGTEAFF.

This clonotype has just a few counts. The chain carries TRBV5-1 and TRBJ1-4; tentatively, D is TRBD1 (6 bases). The germline V and J ends were trimmed by 4 bases and 0 bases, with 10 bases remaining between them. The CDR3 totals 15 residues. Looked up from germline, CDR1 is SGHRS and CDR2 is YFSETQ. Here the CDR3 DNA reads TGCGCCAGCAGCCGGGGGCTTGCAACTAATGAAAAACTGTTTTTT. It encodes CASSRGLATNEKLFF. The whole variable domain, remainder taken from reference TRBV5-1 and TRBJ1-4, is KAGVTQTPRYLIKTRGQQVTLSCSPISGHRSVSWYQQTPGQGLQFLFEYFSETQRNKGNFPGRFSGRQFSNSRSEMNVSTLELGDSALYLCASSRGLATNEKLFFGSGTQLSVL.

The V gene is TRBV11-2, the J gene TRBJ2-5; 11 positions match TRBD2. The DNA end favors TRBJ2-1, so the J call may be wrong. The CDR3 sequence is 15 residues long. CDR1 SGHAT and CDR2 FQNNGV come from the germline V gene. This CDR3 reads CASSSTTSGTYEQFF. CDR3 sequence (DNA): TGTGCCAGCAGCTCGACGACTAGCGGGACCTATGAGCAGTTCTTC.

This clonotype has only a few counts. This chain uses TRBV29-1 with TRBJ2-5; 7 bases align to TRBD1. V gave up 7 bases and J gave up 1 base; unmatched junction bases: 3. This CDR3 has 12 residues. Germline CDR1 reads SQVTM; CDR2 reads ANQGSEA. CDR3: CSEGQSQETQYF. In nucleotides, the CDR3 is TGCAGCGAGGGACAGTCCCAAGAGACCCAGTACTTC.

The gene calls are TRBV20-1 and TRBJ2-4, with TRBD1 matching over 9 bases. V was pared by 3 bases and J by 9 bases, with 9 bases of the junction left unmatched. In germline, CDR1 is DFQATT, CDR2 SNEGSKA (reference sequence). The CDR3 spans 14 residues. The CDR3 nucleotides are TGCAGTGCTAGGGAGGACAGGGGTGTGGGCATTCAGTACTTC. Translation gives CSAREDRGVGIQYF.

The rearrangement uses TRBV5-1 and TRBJ2-1, with 9 bases identical to TRBD2. V lost 0 bases and J lost 14; bases outside the gene matches: 12. The CDR3 runs to 15 residues. Germline CDR1 is SGHRS and CDR2 is YFSETQ. The CDR3 protein is CASSLEGSSGRSEFF. CDR3 bases: TGCGCCAGCAGCTTGGAAGGGTCCAGCGGGAGGTCTGAGTTCTTC.

This clonotype turned up a few times. The chain has TRBV12-3 or TRBV12-4 and TRBJ2-1; 8 bases agree with TRBD1. The V gene end was trimmed by 7 bases and the J gene end by 4 bases; junction bases not matched to a gene: 9. The CDR3 sequence is 15 residues long. CDR3 sequence: CASTPDRERYNEQFF. In DNA form, the CDR3 reads TGTGCCAGCACCCCGGACAGGGAGAGGTACAATGAGCAGTTCTTC.

V usage is TRBV29-1 and J usage is TRBJ2-2; TRBD2 aligns across 7 bases. This CDR3 comprises 15 residues. From germline, CDR1 is SQVTM and CDR2 ANQGSEA. Trimming at V came to 4 bases and at J to 0 bases, leaving 5 bases not matched to a gene. In nucleotides, the CDR3 is TGCAGCGTTGGGACTAGAGCTTCGAACACCGGGGAGCTGTTTTTT. Residues: CSVGTRASNTGELFF.

The chain is built from TRBV5-1 and TRBJ1-1; D gene ambiguous. Germline CDR1 reads SGHRS; CDR2 reads YFSETQ. Trimming took off 7 bases at V and 1 base at J, with 17 bases between the two ends. This CDR3 is built from 15 residues. In nucleotides, the CDR3 is TGCGCCAGCGCTCCTGGTGGCCAGCCGAACACTGAAGCTTTCTTT. Residues: CASAPGGQPNTEAFF.

This clonotype was counted at least ten times. The chain joins TRBV6-2 or TRBV6-3 to TRBJ2-7; D is uncertain. With 4 bases removed from V and 7 bases from J, the gap between germline ends came to 23 bases. Germline V gives CDR1 MNHEY, CDR2 SVGEGT. CDR3 length: 16 amino acids. CDR3 sequence reads: CASSFLRRTAPGEQYF. The CDR3 DNA sequence: TGTGCCAGCAGTTTCCTAAGAAGGACGGCTCCTGGGGAGCAGTACTTC.

This clonotype came up a few times. The chain carries TRBV6-2 or TRBV6-3 and TRBJ2-1, with TRBD2 identical over 8 bases. Trimming cost V 4 bases and J 2 bases; bases outside gene matches: 7. The CDR3 is 16 amino acids. Looked up from germline, CDR1 is MNHEY and CDR2 is SVGEGT. CDR3 sequence: CASSSPLAGTYNEQFF. DNA of the CDR3: TGTGCCAGCAGTTCCCCCTTAGCGGGAACCTACAATGAGCAGTTCTTC.

This clonotype was observed a few times. The chain uses TRBV5-1 and TRBJ2-7, with 10 bases identical to TRBD2. Germline-derived CDR1 and CDR2 are SGHRS and YFSETQ. V dropped 4 bases and J dropped 3; count of bases not matched to a gene: 10. The CDR3 spans 16 residues. The CDR3 is CASSALSGGQNYEQYF. Written as DNA, the CDR3 is TGCGCCAGCAGCGCACTTAGCGGGGGGCAGAACTACGAGCAGTACTTC.

This clonotype turned up a few times. The J gene is TRBJ2-3, the V gene TRBV29-1; maybe TRBD1 (5 bases). The CDR3 covers 11 residues. The germline gives CDR1 SQVTM, CDR2 ANQGSEA. The DNA of the CDR3 is TGCGCGTGGGGCCTTACAGATACGCAGTATTTT. Protein product: CAWGLTDTQYF.

The rearrangement links TRBV7-2 to TRBJ2-3; unclear D gene. Germline V gives CDR1 SGHTA, CDR2 FQGNSA. This CDR3 has 15 residues. V was trimmed by 5 bases and J by 0 bases, leaving 12 bases between them. CDR3 DNA: TGTGCCAGCAGCCCCCGCCTGTTAAGCACAGATACGCAGTATTTT. Protein product: CASSPRLLSTDTQYF.

The chain employs TRBV20-1 and TRBJ2-1; 8 positions match TRBD1. Looked up from germline, CDR1 is DFQATT and CDR2 is SNEGSKA (reference sequence). The junction had 7 bases not matched to a gene; V was cut back by 0 bases and J by 9 bases. The CDR3 covers 14 residues. In nucleotides, the CDR3 is TGCAGTGCTAGAGATCTTCAGGGGGCTACTGAGCAGTTCTTC. As protein: CSARDLQGATEQFF.

The V and J genes are TRBV5-1 and TRBJ1-4; D call uncertain. Trimming took off 4 bases at V and 5 bases at J, with 12 bases between the two ends. This CDR3 is 14 amino acids long. Per the germline V gene, CDR1 is SGHRS and CDR2 is YFSETQ. The CDR3 coding sequence is TGCGCCAGCAGCCTGACCGGGGAAAATGAAAAACTGTTTTTT. Its protein is CASSLTGENEKLFF.

The chain's CDR3 is CASSYRGFGKETQYF. The DNA of the CDR3 is TGTGCCAGCAGCTACAGGGGTTTTGGGAAAGAGACCCAGTACTTC. The rearrangement joins TRBV3-1 to TRBJ2-5; 7 nucleotides match TRBD1. After removal of 5 bases from V and 3 bases from J, the junction contained 9 bases not matched to a gene. The CDR3 contains 15 residues. Germline values: CDR1 LGHDT, CDR2 YNNKEL (reference sequence).

With respect to this clonotype: One base away lies a much larger clone, so this may be a sequencing read error. This chain joins TRBV28 and TRBJ2-5; D is ambiguous. The V gene lost 6 bases and the J gene lost 2 bases, with 7 bases spanning the gap. This CDR3 comprises 12 residues. In germline, CDR1 is MDHEN, CDR2 SYDVKM. CDR3 region: CASRRSQETQYF. CDR3 nucleotides: TGTGCCAGCAGAAGGAGTCAAGAGACCCAGTACTTC.

This clonotype was counted a few times. This rearrangement joins TRBV7-3 to TRBJ2-5, with 7 bases fitting TRBD2. This CDR3 contains 15 residues. V lost 6 bases and J lost 4; bases outside the gene matches: 11. Germline values: CDR1 SGHTA, CDR2 FQGTGA. CDR3 protein: CASSRSGGSIETQYF. Here the CDR3 DNA reads TGTGCCAGCAGTCGAAGTGGCGGGAGTATAGAGACCCAGTACTTC.

This clonotype was found a few times. This rearrangement joins TRBV12-3 or TRBV12-4 to TRBJ1-2, with TRBD1 as a possible D gene (5 bases). V dropped 5 bases and J dropped 4 bases, with 11 bases sitting between them. This CDR3 region has 13 residues. CDR3 protein: CASSRDGAYGYTF. CDR3 nucleotides: TGTGCCAGCAGTCGGGACGGCGCCTATGGCTACACCTTC.

This chain links TRBV19 with TRBJ1-1, with D perhaps matching TRBD1 (5 bases). Germline V gene sequence: CDR1 LNHDA, CDR2 SQIVND (reference sequence). The length of the CDR3 is 16 residues. Trimming shortened V by 5 bases and J by 2 bases, and 18 bases separated the two germline ends. The CDR3 reads CASSLQPGATNTEAFF. The CDR3 bases are TGTGCCAGTAGTTTGCAACCCGGGGCTACCAACACTGAAGCTTTCTTT.

The chain combines TRBV6-2 or TRBV6-3 with TRBJ1-1; D is unresolved. V lost 8 bases and J 4 bases, leaving 20 bases between the germline ends. The CDR3 spans 15 residues. Germline V gene sequence: CDR1 MNHEY, CDR2 SVGEGT. The chain's CDR3 is CASGPTDFRSTEAFF. The DNA for the CDR3 is TGTGCCAGCGGACCGACGGACTTCAGGAGCACTGAAGCTTTCTTT.

The chain joins TRBV20-1 to TRBJ1-1; no clear D. The germline V gene encodes CDR1 DFQATT and CDR2 SNEGSKA (reference sequence). The CDR3 is 12 amino acids. Trimming took 6 bases from V and 1 from J, leaving 9 bases between them. CDR3 coding DNA: TGCAGTGCCGCCGACAAGAACACTGAAGCTTTCTTT. Protein product: CSAADKNTEAFF.

J is TRBJ2-2 and V is TRBV24-1, with TRBD1 identical over 9 bases. Germline V gene lookup returns CDR1 KGHDR and CDR2 SFDVKD. This CDR3 spans 16 amino acids. The junction had 5 bases not matched to a gene; V was cut back by 3 bases and J by 4 bases. CDR3 region: CATSDPGTGLTGELFF. CDR3 bases: TGTGCCACCAGTGATCCCGGGACAGGGCTCACCGGGGAGCTGTTTTTT.

This chain connects TRBV25-1 to TRBJ1-2; D unresolved. V was trimmed by 3 bases and J by 8 bases, leaving 10 bases between them. In germline, CDR1 is MGHDK, CDR2 SYGVNS. The CDR3 consists of 12 residues. Here the CDR3 DNA reads TGTGCCAGCAGTGATTCTGGTGGGGGCTACACCTTC. Residues: CASSDSGGGYTF.

The CDR3 region has the DNA TGTGCCAGCAGCCCATTTTCATGGGGCGGATCCAATGAGCAGTTCTTC. This translates into CASSPFSWGGSNEQFF. The V gene is TRBV7-3, the J gene TRBJ2-1; D is perhaps TRBD1 (5 bases). Germline values: CDR1 SGHTA, CDR2 FQGTGA. V dropped 5 bases and J dropped 6 bases, with 20 bases sitting between them. CDR3 length: 16 residues.